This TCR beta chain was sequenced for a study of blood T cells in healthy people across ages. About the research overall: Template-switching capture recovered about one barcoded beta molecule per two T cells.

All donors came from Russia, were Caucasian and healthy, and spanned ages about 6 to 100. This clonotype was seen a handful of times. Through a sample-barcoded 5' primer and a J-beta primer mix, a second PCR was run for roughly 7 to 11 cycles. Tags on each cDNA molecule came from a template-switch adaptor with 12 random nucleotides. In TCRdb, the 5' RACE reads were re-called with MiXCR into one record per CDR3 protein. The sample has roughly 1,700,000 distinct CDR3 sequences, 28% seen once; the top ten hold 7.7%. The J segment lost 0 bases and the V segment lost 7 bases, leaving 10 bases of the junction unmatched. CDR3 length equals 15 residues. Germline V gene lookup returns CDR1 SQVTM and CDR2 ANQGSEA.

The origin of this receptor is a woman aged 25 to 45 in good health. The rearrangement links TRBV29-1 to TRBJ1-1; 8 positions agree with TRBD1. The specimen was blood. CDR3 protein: CSAEGTGVMNTEAFF. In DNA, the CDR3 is TGCAGCGCCGAGGGGACAGGTGTTATGAACACTGAAGCTTTCTTT.